These 4 T cell receptor beta chains were sequenced from one sample in a study of blood T cell repertoires in COVID-19. The method was immunoSEQ multiplex PCR; TCRdb's version includes in-frame clones alone and lacks a portion of them. The sample contains a few hundred thousand clones, more than 75% of which appear only once. The sample comprised PBMCs or T cells enriched from blood (not recorded which). The receptors stem from a woman aged 30 to 39 who had recovered from COVID-19.

The V and J genes are TRBV5-1 and TRBJ2-2; tentatively, D is TRBD2 (5 bases). V gave up 0 bases and J gave up 7 bases, with 19 bases separating them. The CDR3 contains 17 residues. Germline loops: CDR1 SGHRS, CDR2 YFSETQ. The CDR3 DNA is TGCGCCAGCAGCTTGGTGGGCCCTCGACCGGCGGGCGGGGAGCTGTTTTTT. Protein: CASSLVGPRPAGGELFF.

The chain uses TRBV11-3 and TRBJ2-7; TRBD1 is a possible D gene (6 bases). Germline lookup yields CDR1 SGHNT and CDR2 YENEEA. With 3 bases removed from V and 4 bases from J, the gap between germline ends came to 10 bases. There are 13 residues in the CDR3. The CDR3 protein is CASSFGTQYEQYF. The CDR3 region has the DNA TGTGCCAGCAGCTTTGGGACACAGTACGAGCAGTACTTC.

This chain links TRBV25-1 with TRBJ1-6; 8 nucleotides line up with TRBD1. The CDR3 length is 13 residues. Germline V gene data show CDR1 as MGHDK and CDR2 as SYGVNS. V lost 8 bases to trimming and J lost 6 bases; unmatched junction nucleotides: 3. The CDR3 DNA sequence: TGTGCCAGCGTGGACAGGGTTAATTCACCCCTCCACTTT. It is translated as CASVDRVNSPLHF.

Concerning this clone itself: Compared with germline, one end of the junction differs, possibly owing to a read error. This sequence joins TRBV28 and TRBJ1-5; TRBD1 might be the D (5 bases). CDR3 length: 15 residues. The germline gives CDR1 MDHEN, CDR2 SYDVKM. DNA of the CDR3: TGTGCCAGCACTTTACGGGGGGATAGCAATCAGCCCCAGCATTTT. Translated, it gives CASTLRGDSNQPQHF.